This T cell receptor (beta chain) was found in a study of T cell clones after liver transplantation. Generated by immunoSEQ multiplex PCR, the TCRdb table keeps only in-frame clones and is missing some. Of 70,000 to 80,000 clones listed, 90% are singletons. Trimming at V came to 0 bases and at J to 5 bases, leaving 3 bases not matched to a gene. Germline lookup yields CDR1 SGHRS and CDR2 YFSETQ. The CDR3 totals 14 residues. The receptor's source is a human donor who received a liver transplant. The sequences come from CD4+ T cells from blood, collected before liver transplant. J is TRBJ2-5 and V is TRBV5-1, with 8 bases matching TRBD2. The CDR3 DNA reads TGCGCCAGCAGCTTGGGGACTAGCTTTGAGACCCAGTACTTC. This gives the protein CASSLGTSFETQYF. The full variable domain, in which reference TRBV5-1 and TRBJ2-5 provide the parts outside the CDR3, is KAGVTQTPRYLIKTRGQQVTLSCSPISGHRSVSWYQQTPGQGLQFLFEYFSETQRNKGNFPGRFSGRQFSNSRSEMNVSTLELGDSALYLCASSLGTSFETQYFGPGTRLLVL.